This section outlines one T cell receptor beta chain sequence together with its context. This clonotype has more than one count but fewer than ten. Its antigen is still unknown. No base qualities exist here, and no much larger clone lies one base off it. These data belong to a study of blood T cells in healthy people across ages (dated by TCRdb to between 2015 and 2016). Study-level background: Template switching captured roughly one uniquely barcoded TCR beta cDNA molecule per two T cells in model experiments. For two donors (one aged 18 to 29 and one aged 80 or older), the study analyzed two additional independent replicas of 1 million unique cDNA reads from the same blood draw. To avoid experimental bias, donors of different ages were spread randomly across the sequencing lanes. Four age groups were formed from the donors: young (average 16 years), middle-aged (approximately 40), aged (roughly 58) and long-lived (about 75). To track age-related changes in TCR beta repertoire diversity, the study relied on deep sequencing normalized with unique cDNA molecular identifiers. Broad study findings and their caveats: Estimates of total diversity from one million sequenced T cells were regarded as lower bounds and underestimates. The long-lived group showed more naive CD4+ T cells, fewer expanded clones and increased TCR diversity than the aged group, suggesting age selection. Bulk unsorted PBMC profiling prevented conclusive comparison of naive and antigen-experienced compartments. The CMV infection status of donors was not known, potentially confounding age-related changes in expanded clonotypes. As age increased, observed TCR beta diversity per million T cells dropped in a roughly linear way, and a significant reduction was already evident by age about 40. The percentage of naive T cells measured by flow cytometry correlated strongly with observed TCR beta diversity.

CDR1 and CDR2 were assigned from the germline V gene as MNHEY and SVGEGT. V gives up 2 bases and J gives up 2 bases, and the segment between their germline ends measures 10 bases. From its cysteine to its phenylalanine, the CDR3 spans 14 amino acids. This entry keeps only the CDR3 DNA: 42 bases, framed from base 1. The library was obtained by 5' RACE. The sequencer was an Illumina HiSeq 2500. A second PCR of about 7 to 12 cycles was run with a J-beta primer mix and a sample-barcoded 5' primer. A template-switch 5' adaptor carrying 12 random nucleotides introduced a unique molecular identifier onto each TCR beta cDNA molecule. Each sample yielded at least 2.5 million CDR3-containing paired-end reads. All of the RNA was converted into first-strand cDNA using the Mint cDNA synthesis kit, with a TRBC-specific oligonucleotide serving as the primer. All cDNA was treated with uracil-DNA glycosylase and then went through a first 18-cycle PCR with the universal primers M1SS and BC2_uni_R. In the original analysis: For normalization, 1 million high-quality reads, each with a distinct molecular identifier, were randomly selected from each sample. Instead of being binned into consensus sequences, reads with shared molecular identifiers were discarded. CDR3 identification, clonotype clustering and error correction used MiTCR with a Q25 quality threshold and the strictest error-elimination algorithm. A nonparametric unseen species model using Euler transformation provided a lower-bound estimate of total TCR beta diversity. Clones were called with MiXCR by TCRdb after fastp trimmed the public reads at Q25, and only in-frame beta chains were retained. Entries are consolidated by CDR3 protein sequence, retaining the most common genes and DNA. The V and J calls, along with clone size, are taken from TCRdb and not from the paper's own processing. For this sample there are about 400,000 distinct CDR3 sequences; roughly half appear just once. Around 53% of the sample goes to the ten largest clones.

Donors were a few dozen systemically healthy Caucasian individuals from Russia aged about 6 to 100 years. Ten milliliters of peripheral blood were drawn from each donor into EDTA-treated Vacutainer tubes. Ficoll-Paque density-gradient centrifugation was used to isolate PBMCs, with at least 6 million obtained per sample. Trizol reagent was used to extract total RNA from the PBMCs, yielding at least 5.5 micrograms per sample. Naive CD45RAhigh/CD27high T cell percentages were measured by flow cytometry on a PBMC aliquot from every donor. The rearranged chain carries TRBV6-2 or TRBV6-3 and TRBJ2-7; the D gene assignment is perhaps TRBD1 or TRBD2, with each matching 5 bases. Sequencing was performed on blood. The receptor comes from a man aged 60 to 69 in good health. The CDR3 loop reads CASSYRQGPYEQYF. The DNA sequence reads TGTGCCAGCAGTTACCGGCAGGGACCCTACGAGCAGTACTTC.